This TCR beta chain was identified in a study of blood T cell repertoires in COVID-19. The V end lost 2 bases, the J end lost 1 base, and 8 bases lay between the germline ends. The CDR3 has 14 residues. The germline V gene encodes CDR1 SGHNT and CDR2 YYREEE (reference sequence). TCRdb's copy holds only in-frame clones and misses some; the assay was immunoSEQ multiplex PCR. Among about 400,000 clones listed, approximately 91% were seen once. Sample: PBMCs or T cells enriched from blood (not recorded which). J is TRBJ2-3 and V is TRBV5-4; D is possibly TRBD2 (6 bases). The origin of this receptor is a woman aged 40 to 50 with acute COVID-19. DNA of the CDR3: TGTGCCAGCAGCTTTCCGGGGGGCACAGATACGCAGTATTTT. It yields the protein CASSFPGGTDTQYF.